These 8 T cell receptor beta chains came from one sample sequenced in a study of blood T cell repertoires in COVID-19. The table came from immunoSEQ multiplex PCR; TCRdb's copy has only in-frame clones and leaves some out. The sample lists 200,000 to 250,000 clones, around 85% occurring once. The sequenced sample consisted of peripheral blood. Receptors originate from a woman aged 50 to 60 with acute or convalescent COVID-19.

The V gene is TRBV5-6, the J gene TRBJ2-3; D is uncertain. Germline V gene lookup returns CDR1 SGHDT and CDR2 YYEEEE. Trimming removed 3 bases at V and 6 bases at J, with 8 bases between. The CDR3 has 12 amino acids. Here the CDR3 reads CASSSSLDTQYF. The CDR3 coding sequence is TGTGCCAGCAGCTCAAGCTTGGATACGCAGTATTTT.

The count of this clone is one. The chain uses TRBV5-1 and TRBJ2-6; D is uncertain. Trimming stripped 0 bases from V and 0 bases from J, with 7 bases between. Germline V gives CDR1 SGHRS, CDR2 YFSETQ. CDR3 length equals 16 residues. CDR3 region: CASSLGRVSGANVLTF. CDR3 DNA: TGCGCCAGCAGCTTGGGACGGGTCTCTGGGGCCAACGTCCTGACTTTC.

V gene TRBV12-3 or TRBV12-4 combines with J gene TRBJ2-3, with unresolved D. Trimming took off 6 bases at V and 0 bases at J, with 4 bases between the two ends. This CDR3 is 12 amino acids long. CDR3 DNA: TGTGCCAGCAGCTATAGCACAGATACGCAGTATTTT. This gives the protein CASSYSTDTQYF.

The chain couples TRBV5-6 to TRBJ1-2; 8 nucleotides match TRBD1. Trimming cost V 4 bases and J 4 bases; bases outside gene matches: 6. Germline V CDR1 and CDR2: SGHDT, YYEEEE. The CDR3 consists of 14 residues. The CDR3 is CASSLQGGLYGYTF. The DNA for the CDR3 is TGTGCCAGCAGCCTACAGGGGGGACTCTATGGCTACACCTTC.

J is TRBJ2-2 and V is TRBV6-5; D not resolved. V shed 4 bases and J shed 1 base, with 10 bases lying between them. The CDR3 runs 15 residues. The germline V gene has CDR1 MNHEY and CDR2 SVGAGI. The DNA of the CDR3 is TGTGCCAGCAGTTGGGCTACCCAGAACACCGGGGAGCTGTTTTTT. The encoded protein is CASSWATQNTGELFF.

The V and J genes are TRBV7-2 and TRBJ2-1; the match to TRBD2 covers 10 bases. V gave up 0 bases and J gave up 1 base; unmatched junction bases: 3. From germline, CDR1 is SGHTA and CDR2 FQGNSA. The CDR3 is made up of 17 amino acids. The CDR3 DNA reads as TGTGCCAGCAGCTTAGCCCTTAGCGGGAGGTCCTACAATGAGCAGTTCTTC. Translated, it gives CASSLALSGRSYNEQFF.

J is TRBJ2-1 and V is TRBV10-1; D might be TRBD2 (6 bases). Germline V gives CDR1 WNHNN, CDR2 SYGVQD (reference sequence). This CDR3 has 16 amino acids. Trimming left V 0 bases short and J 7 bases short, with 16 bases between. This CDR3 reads CASSESIAGIGNEQFF. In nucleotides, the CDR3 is TGCGCCAGCAGTGAGTCGATTGCGGGAATAGGAAATGAGCAGTTCTTC.

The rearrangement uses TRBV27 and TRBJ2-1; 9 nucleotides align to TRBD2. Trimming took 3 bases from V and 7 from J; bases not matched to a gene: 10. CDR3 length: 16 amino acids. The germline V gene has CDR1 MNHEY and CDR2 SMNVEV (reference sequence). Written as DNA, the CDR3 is TGTGCCAGCAGTTTGAGGCGGGAGGGAGGTAGGAATGAGCAGTTCTTC. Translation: CASSLRREGGRNEQFF.